Described below is a single TCR beta chain sequence and its context. This specimen comes from a study of CD8+CD57+ T cells in acquired aplastic anemia. Study information: CD4+ cell libraries from healthy donors averaged approximately 10 million reads.

Genomic DNA templated the TCR beta VDJ and CDR3 profiling. TCRdb reprocessed the reads with MiXCR, giving one entry per CDR3 protein. The sample lists over 200,000 distinct CDR3 sequences, over 60% occurring once. There are 15 residues in the CDR3. The germline V gene has CDR1 SQVTM and CDR2 ANQGSEA. With 1 base clipped from V and 3 bases from J, the junction kept 6 bases outside the gene matches. This clonotype originated in a human donor in good health. The sequenced sample was sorted CD4+, CD8+, or CD8+CD57+ T cells (not recorded which) from PBMCs. The rearrangement uses TRBV29-1 and TRBJ1-2; 9 positions match TRBD1. CDR3 loop: CSVEARGTGHYGYTF. As DNA, the CDR3 is TGCAGCGTTGAAGCCCGAGGGACAGGGCACTATGGCTACACCTTC.